These T cell receptor beta chains were read from a single sample in a study of regulatory T cells in long-lasting Graves disease. TCRdb re-analysed the multiplex PCR reads in MiXCR, keeping a single row per CDR3 protein. This repertoire shows over 400,000 distinct CDR3 sequences, around 15% found once; its top ten account for roughly 15%. Separately, the same data were catalogued under a study of T cells in Graves' hyperthyroidism and ophthalmopathy.

The sequencing used peripheral blood mononuclear cells (PBMCs), collected at new diagnosis, from a patient treated with antithyroid drugs. These receptors were taken from a woman in her 50s with Graves disease. Each CDR3 is given with its conserved first and last residue. The order of the fields is J gene, D gene, V gene, CDR3 protein. D genes are given only for firm matches.

J: TRBJ2-7
D: .
V: TRBV28
CDR3: CASSLFQGVYEQYF

J: TRBJ2-7
D: TRBD2
V: TRBV6-2/TRBV6-3
CDR3: CASSGTSGPYEQYF

J: TRBJ2-2
D: TRBD2
V: TRBV3-1
CDR3: CASSQETGLAGVGELFF

J: TRBJ1-5
D: .
V: TRBV9
CDR3: CASSVAERGGAGNQPQHF

J: .
D: .
V: TRBV5-1
CDR3: CASSFGVEGYEQYF

J: TRBJ2-5
D: .
V: TRBV4-1
CDR3: CASSQGWQQETQYF

J: TRBJ2-3
D: .
V: TRBV6-1
CDR3: CASSDRGVWGTDTQYF

J: TRBJ2-3
D: TRBD2
V: TRBV4-2
CDR3: CASSSRLAESTDTQYF

J: TRBJ2-3
D: TRBD2
V: TRBV7-9
CDR3: CASSTRTSGAPTDTQYF

J: TRBJ2-3
D: .
V: TRBV5-8
CDR3: CASRSGVPDTQYF

J: TRBJ2-7
D: TRBD2
V: TRBV10-3
CDR3: CAIRDYREGYEQYF

J: TRBJ1-1
D: .
V: TRBV5-1
CDR3: CASSLGPGNPEAFF

J: TRBJ2-3
D: TRBD2
V: TRBV6-5
CDR3: CASSLVGAGGTDTQYF

J: TRBJ2-3
D: TRBD2
V: TRBV6-2/TRBV6-3
CDR3: CASSYSGGADTQYF

J: TRBJ1-6
D: TRBD1
V: TRBV27
CDR3: CASSLTGTDFADSPLHF

J: TRBJ2-1
D: TRBD2
V: TRBV7-6
CDR3: CASSFPSGRAPHNEQFF

J: TRBJ2-3
D: .
V: TRBV18
CDR3: CASSPGFADTQYF

J: TRBJ2-6
D: TRBD2
V: TRBV6-2/TRBV6-3
CDR3: CASSWPRTSVPSGANVLTF

J: TRBJ1-2
D: .
V: TRBV6-9
CDR3: CASSYDSNYGYTF

J: TRBJ2-6
D: .
V: TRBV5-1
CDR3: CASRNLGFGANVLTF

J: TRBJ2-1
D: .
V: TRBV24-1
CDR3: CATSDRLKQFF

J: TRBJ1-3
D: .
V: TRBV9
CDR3: CASSVHSGTGVDTIYF

J: TRBJ2-5
D: .
V: TRBV5-1
CDR3: CASSPGVGQQETQYF

J: TRBJ2-3
D: TRBD2
V: TRBV7-9
CDR3: CASSSGLHTDTQYF

J: TRBJ2-2
D: TRBD1
V: TRBV29-1
CDR3: CSVGDLDRGGELFF

J: TRBJ2-5
D: .
V: TRBV12-3/TRBV12-4
CDR3: CASSQPRVVAQAQETQYF

J: TRBJ2-2
D: TRBD2
V: TRBV2
CDR3: CASSEFLAGVTGELFF

J: TRBJ2-7
D: .
V: TRBV20-1
CDR3: CSARLTGLLSYEQYF

J: TRBJ2-2
D: TRBD1
V: TRBV6-1
CDR3: CASSKTGTVNTGELFF

J: TRBJ2-1
D: TRBD2
V: TRBV28
CDR3: CASRQSGRGQDEQFF

J: TRBJ2-1
D: TRBD1
V: TRBV9
CDR3: CASSVGQGYEQFF

J: TRBJ2-5
D: .
V: TRBV28
CDR3: CASSLWGDGETQYF

J: TRBJ2-5
D: .
V: TRBV3-1
CDR3: CASSQKFGETQYF

J: TRBJ2-7
D: TRBD2
V: TRBV29-1
CDR3: CSVAAGGPYEQYF

J: TRBJ2-3
D: TRBD2
V: TRBV2
CDR3: CASISGRLEINTQYF

J: TRBJ2-6
D: .
V: TRBV13
CDR3: CASSPQGGANVLTF

J: TRBJ1-1
D: .
V: TRBV18
CDR3: CASSPLTISGGGGLNTEAFF

J: TRBJ2-1
D: TRBD2
V: TRBV6-1
CDR3: CASKKPRQGLYNEQFF

J: TRBJ2-7
D: .
V: TRBV20-1
CDR3: CSNWLASRHEQYF

J: TRBJ2-1
D: TRBD2
V: TRBV13
CDR3: CASSPHLAGGAWGNEQFF

J: TRBJ2-7
D: TRBD2
V: TRBV10-2
CDR3: CASSEGGLAGARPEQYF

J: TRBJ2-7
D: .
V: TRBV12-3/TRBV12-4
CDR3: CASSFGGFSYEQYF

J: TRBJ2-1
D: .
V: TRBV25-1
CDR3: CASSVREDNEQFF

J: TRBJ2-5
D: .
V: TRBV28
CDR3: CASSFDRRYQETQYF

J: TRBJ1-3
D: TRBD1
V: TRBV28
CDR3: CASSLGQGARGNTIYF

J: TRBJ2-4
D: TRBD2
V: TRBV4-1
CDR3: CASSQGRFLGGAKNIQYF

J: TRBJ2-5
D: .
V: TRBV2
CDR3: CACRLNQETQYF

J: TRBJ2-3
D: .
V: TRBV10-3
CDR3: CAIFGGNPTSSTDTQYF

J: TRBJ2-7
D: .
V: TRBV28
CDR3: CASSSQTYEQYF